The sequence of this T cell receptor beta chain was determined in a study of Ad26.COV2.S vaccination and SARS-CoV-2 variants. Study-level results: Placebo recipients had lower spike-specific TCR breadth than vaccine recipients. Substantial post-vaccination breadth of spike-specific CD8+ and CD4+ T cell responses was reported.

Treatment indicated: some 20 received Ad26.COV2.S at low or high dose, single or two shots; about 5 received placebo; per-sample allocation not given. Sample collection was performed on day 63 after the first vaccine or placebo injection. The vaccine antigen was prefusion-stabilized Wuhan SARS-CoV-2 spike. The V gene lost 0 bases and the J gene lost 1 base, with 18 bases spanning the gap. Per germline, CDR1 SGDLS and CDR2 YYNGEE. The CDR3 is made up of 18 amino acids. Comments on this clone: Its matching antigen is unknown.

Assay: immunoSEQ multiplex PCR; the TCRdb copy retains only in-frame clones and omits some. The sample has roughly 300,000 clones, about 88% seen once; the top ten hold around a tenth. The chain is built from TRBV9 and TRBJ2-3; D possibly matches TRBD1 or TRBD2 (5 bases each). This TCR came from a person between 18 and 59 years old who received the Ad26.COV2.S COVID-19 vaccine or a placebo. The starting material was peripheral blood, obtained in a trial of Ad26.COV2.S vaccine versus placebo. CDR3 DNA: TGTGCCAGCAGCGTAGATTTGGGGGAGAGGGTGGGCACAGATACGCAGTATTTT. This encodes CASSVDLGERVGTDTQYF.